This is a list of T cell receptor beta chains from one sample in a study of T-cell reconstitution after alpha-beta-depleted transplantation in children. TCRdb re-analysed the PCR reads in MiXCR, keeping a single row per CDR3 protein. Here the sample spans around 250,000 distinct CDR3 sequences, approximately 8% being singletons. The sequences come from PBMCs, mostly from graft donor cells, collected 180 days after TCRalphabeta/CD19-depleted stem cell transplant. These TCRs come from a male patient younger than 18 who had a stem cell transplant for acute lymphoblastic leukemia, so the T cells may come from the graft donor. CDR3s include the opening cysteine and the closing phenylalanine or tryptophan. The D gene is left open where the match is weak. Clone size is stated in some rows and not others, as once, few, many or a class when expanded.

abundance	v_gene	d_gene	j_gene	CDR3nt	CDR3aa
-	TRBV5-1	-	TRBJ2-5	TGCGCCAACAGCTGGGGGCTAGTCCAAGAGACCCAGTACTTC	CANSWGLVQETQYF
many	TRBV12-3/TRBV12-4	TRBD1	TRBJ1-1	TGTGCCAGCAGTCACAGGGGGCGACTAAACACTGAAGCTTTCTTT	CASSHRGRLNTEAFF
many	TRBV28	-	TRBJ2-5	TGTGCCAGCAGTGTGGACCGTCGCCGAGAGACCCAGTACTTC	CASSVDRRRETQYF
few	TRBV20-1	TRBD2	TRBJ2-1	TGCAGTGCTAGGGGTCTAGCGGCCTACAATGAGCAGTTCTTC	CSARGLAAYNEQFF
many	TRBV3-1	TRBD1	TRBJ2-7	TGTGCCAGCAGCTCTAGGGGGCGGGAGCAGTACTTC	CASSSRGREQYF
many	TRBV14	-	TRBJ2-3	TGTGCCAGCAGCCCAGATTTGGGACCGGGAGATACGCAGTATTTT	CASSPDLGPGDTQYF
many	TRBV7-2	-	TRBJ2-1	TGTGCCAGCAGCTTTTCGTCAGGGCGGTACAATGAGCAGTTCTTC	CASSFSSGRYNEQFF
-	TRBV7-3	TRBD2	TRBJ2-5	TGTGCCAGCAGCTTGGGACTAGCGGAACACGAGACCCAGTACTTC	CASSLGLAEHETQYF
many	TRBV27	TRBD2	TRBJ2-7	TGTGCCAGCAGTTTAGCGGGAGTCACCTCTCCAGCCTACGAGCAGTACTTC	CASSLAGVTSPAYEQYF
many	TRBV9	-	TRBJ2-1	TGTGCCAGCAGCGTAGGGGAGTATGAGCAGTTCTTC	CASSVGEYEQFF
many	TRBV5-1	TRBD1	TRBJ2-1	TGCGCCAGCAGCTTTGGGGACAGGGGGAAAAATGAGCAGTTCTTC	CASSFGDRGKNEQFF
many	TRBV7-8	-	TRBJ1-6	TGTGCCAGCAGCCCCGTCACCAGGGTGGCAACCTATAATTCACCCCTCCACTTT	CASSPVTRVATYNSPLHF
many	TRBV7-3	-	TRBJ2-7	TGTGCCAGCAGCTTACGCGGGGACATCCCGAGGCGCTCCTACGAGCAGTACTTC	CASSLRGDIPRRSYEQYF
many	TRBV29-1	-	TRBJ2-7	TGCAGCGTTGCCCCGAGGCACAGCACCTACGAGCAGTACTTC	CSVAPRHSTYEQYF
few	TRBV19	-	TRBJ1-1	TGTGCCAGTAGTATGGGGATGAACACTGAAGCTTTCTTT	CASSMGMNTEAFF
many	TRBV5-6	TRBD2	TRBJ2-3	TGTGCCAGCAGCCGACTAGCGGGAGCAGATACGCAGTATTTT	CASSRLAGADTQYF
many	TRBV13	-	TRBJ2-7	TGTGCCAGCAGCTTAGCCCCAGCCCGGGGTGGGCCTACCTACGAGCAGTACTTC	CASSLAPARGGPTYEQYF
many	TRBV20-1	-	TRBJ2-1	TGCAGTGCTAGATCCGCGCACAGCTCCTACAATGAGCAGTTCTTC	CSARSAHSSYNEQFF
many	TRBV27	TRBD1	TRBJ1-1	TGTGCCAGCAGGGACAGGGGCCGACCTTTCTTT	CASRDRGRPFF
many	TRBV29-1	-	TRBJ1-1	TGCAGCGTTGTGGGGAACACTGAAGCTTTCTTT	CSVVGNTEAFF
many	TRBV12-3/TRBV12-4	-	TRBJ2-1	TGTGCCAGCAGTTTATTTCCGACCTACAATGAGCAGTTCTTC	CASSLFPTYNEQFF
many	TRBV24-1	-	TRBJ2-3	TGTGCCACCAGTGACTCGGGACGGCAAGATACGCAGTATTTT	CATSDSGRQDTQYF
few	TRBV5-4	-	TRBJ2-7	TGTGCCAGCAGCTTGTATGTTGGCCCGCAGGGGATCAAGACCTACGAGCAGTACTTC	CASSLYVGPQGIKTYEQYF
many	TRBV19	-	TRBJ1-5	TGTGCCAGTAGTATAGATAGGACATTCGTACATCAGCCCCAGCATTTT	CASSIDRTFVHQPQHF
many	TRBV12-3/TRBV12-4	-	TRBJ2-5	TGTGCCAGCAGTTTTGTAGCATGGGAGACCCAGTACTTC	CASSFVAWETQYF
many	TRBV20-1	TRBD1	TRBJ1-1	TGCAGTGCTAGAGCGGGACAGGGCGGCACTGAAGCTTTCTTT	CSARAGQGGTEAFF
many	TRBV12-3/TRBV12-4	TRBD2	TRBJ2-5	TGTGCCAGCAGTCGTTACCAGGCTAGCGGGGGGGCAGTAGAGACCCAGTACTTC	CASSRYQASGGAVETQYF
many	TRBV28	-	TRBJ2-3	TGTGCCAGCAGTTCAGGGGGAATAGTCGCGGGAATCACAGATACGCAGTATTTT	CASSSGGIVAGITDTQYF
many	TRBV6-2/TRBV6-3	-	TRBJ1-1	TGTGCCAGCAGTCCCGACAGATTGAACACTGAAGCTTTCTTT	CASSPDRLNTEAFF
many	TRBV7-3	TRBD2	TRBJ2-3	TGTGCCAGCAGCTTAGTGGGGGGGGCAGATACGCAGTATTTT	CASSLVGGADTQYF
-	TRBV12-2	-	TRBJ2-6	TGTGCAAGTCGCTTAGGGGTTCGGCCAGGGGGAACTGGGGCCAACGTCCTGACTTTC	CASRLGVRPGGTGANVLTF
many	TRBV11-2	TRBD2	TRBJ2-7	TGTGCCAGCAGCTTATTTGGGACTAGCCTTTCCTACGAGCAGTACTTC	CASSLFGTSLSYEQYF
-	TRBV19	-	TRBJ1-1	TGTGCCAGTAGTAAGGGGAGTCCGAACACTGAAGCTTTCTTT	CASSKGSPNTEAFF
many	TRBV5-1	-	TRBJ2-5	TGCGCCAGCAGCCCGAGGACAGTCCAAGAGACCCAGTACTTC	CASSPRTVQETQYF
many	TRBV11-2	-	TRBJ2-5	TGTGCCAGCAGCCCTCGGCTCCCCGGGGGTGAGACCCAGTACTTC	CASSPRLPGGETQYF
many	TRBV12-3/TRBV12-4	TRBD1	TRBJ2-5	TGTGCCAGCAGTCCAGACAGGGGAGAGACCCAGTACTTC	CASSPDRGETQYF
-	TRBV24-1	TRBD2	TRBJ2-3	TGTGCCACCAGTGAGGTGGTAGCGGGAGATCGGACAGATACGCAGTATTTT	CATSEVVAGDRTDTQYF
many	TRBV6-8	-	TRBJ2-7	TGTGCCAGCAGTTACGCCTACGAGCAGTACTTC	CASSYAYEQYF
many	TRBV5-6	TRBD1	TRBJ2-7	TGTGCCAGCAGCGAAACAGGGGGCGGTTACGAGCAGTACTTC	CASSETGGGYEQYF
many	TRBV5-1	TRBD1	TRBJ2-3	TGCGCCAGCAGCTTGACCAGACAGGGTCGTACAGATACGCAGTATTTT	CASSLTRQGRTDTQYF
many	TRBV5-5	-	TRBJ1-1	TGTGCCAGCAGCCACTTGGGGGACACTGAAGCTTTCTTT	CASSHLGDTEAFF
-	TRBV25-1	-	TRBJ1-2	TGTGCCAGCAGTGAGGTGGTGGGAATCTACACCTTC	CASSEVVGIYTF
many	TRBV7-2	-	TRBJ1-5	TGTGCCAGCAGCTTACAGGGGAGTGTAGGGCAGCCCCAGCATTTT	CASSLQGSVGQPQHF